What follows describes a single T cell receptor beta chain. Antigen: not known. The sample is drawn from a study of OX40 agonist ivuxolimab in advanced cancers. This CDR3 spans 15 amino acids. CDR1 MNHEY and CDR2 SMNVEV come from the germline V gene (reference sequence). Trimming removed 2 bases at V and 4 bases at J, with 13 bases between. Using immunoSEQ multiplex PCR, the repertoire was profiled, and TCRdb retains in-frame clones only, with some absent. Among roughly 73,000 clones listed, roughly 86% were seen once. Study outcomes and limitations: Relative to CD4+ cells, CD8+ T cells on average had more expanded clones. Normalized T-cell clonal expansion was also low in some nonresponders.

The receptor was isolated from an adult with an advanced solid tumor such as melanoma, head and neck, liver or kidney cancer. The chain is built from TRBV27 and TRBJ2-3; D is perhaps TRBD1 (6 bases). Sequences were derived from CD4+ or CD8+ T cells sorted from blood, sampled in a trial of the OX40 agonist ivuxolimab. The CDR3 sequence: CASSLRPRQADTQYF. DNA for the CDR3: TGTGCCAGCAGTTTACGACCTCGACAGGCAGATACGCAGTATTTT.